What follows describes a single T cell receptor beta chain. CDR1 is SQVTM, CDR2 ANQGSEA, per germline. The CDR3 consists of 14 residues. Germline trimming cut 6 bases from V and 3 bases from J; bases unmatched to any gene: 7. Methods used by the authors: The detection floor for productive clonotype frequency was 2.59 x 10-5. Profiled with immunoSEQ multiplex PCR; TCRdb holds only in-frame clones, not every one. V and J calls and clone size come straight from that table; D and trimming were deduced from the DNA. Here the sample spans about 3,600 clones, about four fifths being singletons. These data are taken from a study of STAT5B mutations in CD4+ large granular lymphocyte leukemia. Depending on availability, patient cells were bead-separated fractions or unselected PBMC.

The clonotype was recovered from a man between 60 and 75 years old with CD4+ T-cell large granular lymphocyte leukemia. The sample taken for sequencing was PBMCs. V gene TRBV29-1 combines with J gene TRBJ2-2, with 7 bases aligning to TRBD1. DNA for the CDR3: TGCAGCGTCCTGGCGACAGGGCACACCGGGGAGCTGTTTTTT. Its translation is CSVLATGHTGELFF.